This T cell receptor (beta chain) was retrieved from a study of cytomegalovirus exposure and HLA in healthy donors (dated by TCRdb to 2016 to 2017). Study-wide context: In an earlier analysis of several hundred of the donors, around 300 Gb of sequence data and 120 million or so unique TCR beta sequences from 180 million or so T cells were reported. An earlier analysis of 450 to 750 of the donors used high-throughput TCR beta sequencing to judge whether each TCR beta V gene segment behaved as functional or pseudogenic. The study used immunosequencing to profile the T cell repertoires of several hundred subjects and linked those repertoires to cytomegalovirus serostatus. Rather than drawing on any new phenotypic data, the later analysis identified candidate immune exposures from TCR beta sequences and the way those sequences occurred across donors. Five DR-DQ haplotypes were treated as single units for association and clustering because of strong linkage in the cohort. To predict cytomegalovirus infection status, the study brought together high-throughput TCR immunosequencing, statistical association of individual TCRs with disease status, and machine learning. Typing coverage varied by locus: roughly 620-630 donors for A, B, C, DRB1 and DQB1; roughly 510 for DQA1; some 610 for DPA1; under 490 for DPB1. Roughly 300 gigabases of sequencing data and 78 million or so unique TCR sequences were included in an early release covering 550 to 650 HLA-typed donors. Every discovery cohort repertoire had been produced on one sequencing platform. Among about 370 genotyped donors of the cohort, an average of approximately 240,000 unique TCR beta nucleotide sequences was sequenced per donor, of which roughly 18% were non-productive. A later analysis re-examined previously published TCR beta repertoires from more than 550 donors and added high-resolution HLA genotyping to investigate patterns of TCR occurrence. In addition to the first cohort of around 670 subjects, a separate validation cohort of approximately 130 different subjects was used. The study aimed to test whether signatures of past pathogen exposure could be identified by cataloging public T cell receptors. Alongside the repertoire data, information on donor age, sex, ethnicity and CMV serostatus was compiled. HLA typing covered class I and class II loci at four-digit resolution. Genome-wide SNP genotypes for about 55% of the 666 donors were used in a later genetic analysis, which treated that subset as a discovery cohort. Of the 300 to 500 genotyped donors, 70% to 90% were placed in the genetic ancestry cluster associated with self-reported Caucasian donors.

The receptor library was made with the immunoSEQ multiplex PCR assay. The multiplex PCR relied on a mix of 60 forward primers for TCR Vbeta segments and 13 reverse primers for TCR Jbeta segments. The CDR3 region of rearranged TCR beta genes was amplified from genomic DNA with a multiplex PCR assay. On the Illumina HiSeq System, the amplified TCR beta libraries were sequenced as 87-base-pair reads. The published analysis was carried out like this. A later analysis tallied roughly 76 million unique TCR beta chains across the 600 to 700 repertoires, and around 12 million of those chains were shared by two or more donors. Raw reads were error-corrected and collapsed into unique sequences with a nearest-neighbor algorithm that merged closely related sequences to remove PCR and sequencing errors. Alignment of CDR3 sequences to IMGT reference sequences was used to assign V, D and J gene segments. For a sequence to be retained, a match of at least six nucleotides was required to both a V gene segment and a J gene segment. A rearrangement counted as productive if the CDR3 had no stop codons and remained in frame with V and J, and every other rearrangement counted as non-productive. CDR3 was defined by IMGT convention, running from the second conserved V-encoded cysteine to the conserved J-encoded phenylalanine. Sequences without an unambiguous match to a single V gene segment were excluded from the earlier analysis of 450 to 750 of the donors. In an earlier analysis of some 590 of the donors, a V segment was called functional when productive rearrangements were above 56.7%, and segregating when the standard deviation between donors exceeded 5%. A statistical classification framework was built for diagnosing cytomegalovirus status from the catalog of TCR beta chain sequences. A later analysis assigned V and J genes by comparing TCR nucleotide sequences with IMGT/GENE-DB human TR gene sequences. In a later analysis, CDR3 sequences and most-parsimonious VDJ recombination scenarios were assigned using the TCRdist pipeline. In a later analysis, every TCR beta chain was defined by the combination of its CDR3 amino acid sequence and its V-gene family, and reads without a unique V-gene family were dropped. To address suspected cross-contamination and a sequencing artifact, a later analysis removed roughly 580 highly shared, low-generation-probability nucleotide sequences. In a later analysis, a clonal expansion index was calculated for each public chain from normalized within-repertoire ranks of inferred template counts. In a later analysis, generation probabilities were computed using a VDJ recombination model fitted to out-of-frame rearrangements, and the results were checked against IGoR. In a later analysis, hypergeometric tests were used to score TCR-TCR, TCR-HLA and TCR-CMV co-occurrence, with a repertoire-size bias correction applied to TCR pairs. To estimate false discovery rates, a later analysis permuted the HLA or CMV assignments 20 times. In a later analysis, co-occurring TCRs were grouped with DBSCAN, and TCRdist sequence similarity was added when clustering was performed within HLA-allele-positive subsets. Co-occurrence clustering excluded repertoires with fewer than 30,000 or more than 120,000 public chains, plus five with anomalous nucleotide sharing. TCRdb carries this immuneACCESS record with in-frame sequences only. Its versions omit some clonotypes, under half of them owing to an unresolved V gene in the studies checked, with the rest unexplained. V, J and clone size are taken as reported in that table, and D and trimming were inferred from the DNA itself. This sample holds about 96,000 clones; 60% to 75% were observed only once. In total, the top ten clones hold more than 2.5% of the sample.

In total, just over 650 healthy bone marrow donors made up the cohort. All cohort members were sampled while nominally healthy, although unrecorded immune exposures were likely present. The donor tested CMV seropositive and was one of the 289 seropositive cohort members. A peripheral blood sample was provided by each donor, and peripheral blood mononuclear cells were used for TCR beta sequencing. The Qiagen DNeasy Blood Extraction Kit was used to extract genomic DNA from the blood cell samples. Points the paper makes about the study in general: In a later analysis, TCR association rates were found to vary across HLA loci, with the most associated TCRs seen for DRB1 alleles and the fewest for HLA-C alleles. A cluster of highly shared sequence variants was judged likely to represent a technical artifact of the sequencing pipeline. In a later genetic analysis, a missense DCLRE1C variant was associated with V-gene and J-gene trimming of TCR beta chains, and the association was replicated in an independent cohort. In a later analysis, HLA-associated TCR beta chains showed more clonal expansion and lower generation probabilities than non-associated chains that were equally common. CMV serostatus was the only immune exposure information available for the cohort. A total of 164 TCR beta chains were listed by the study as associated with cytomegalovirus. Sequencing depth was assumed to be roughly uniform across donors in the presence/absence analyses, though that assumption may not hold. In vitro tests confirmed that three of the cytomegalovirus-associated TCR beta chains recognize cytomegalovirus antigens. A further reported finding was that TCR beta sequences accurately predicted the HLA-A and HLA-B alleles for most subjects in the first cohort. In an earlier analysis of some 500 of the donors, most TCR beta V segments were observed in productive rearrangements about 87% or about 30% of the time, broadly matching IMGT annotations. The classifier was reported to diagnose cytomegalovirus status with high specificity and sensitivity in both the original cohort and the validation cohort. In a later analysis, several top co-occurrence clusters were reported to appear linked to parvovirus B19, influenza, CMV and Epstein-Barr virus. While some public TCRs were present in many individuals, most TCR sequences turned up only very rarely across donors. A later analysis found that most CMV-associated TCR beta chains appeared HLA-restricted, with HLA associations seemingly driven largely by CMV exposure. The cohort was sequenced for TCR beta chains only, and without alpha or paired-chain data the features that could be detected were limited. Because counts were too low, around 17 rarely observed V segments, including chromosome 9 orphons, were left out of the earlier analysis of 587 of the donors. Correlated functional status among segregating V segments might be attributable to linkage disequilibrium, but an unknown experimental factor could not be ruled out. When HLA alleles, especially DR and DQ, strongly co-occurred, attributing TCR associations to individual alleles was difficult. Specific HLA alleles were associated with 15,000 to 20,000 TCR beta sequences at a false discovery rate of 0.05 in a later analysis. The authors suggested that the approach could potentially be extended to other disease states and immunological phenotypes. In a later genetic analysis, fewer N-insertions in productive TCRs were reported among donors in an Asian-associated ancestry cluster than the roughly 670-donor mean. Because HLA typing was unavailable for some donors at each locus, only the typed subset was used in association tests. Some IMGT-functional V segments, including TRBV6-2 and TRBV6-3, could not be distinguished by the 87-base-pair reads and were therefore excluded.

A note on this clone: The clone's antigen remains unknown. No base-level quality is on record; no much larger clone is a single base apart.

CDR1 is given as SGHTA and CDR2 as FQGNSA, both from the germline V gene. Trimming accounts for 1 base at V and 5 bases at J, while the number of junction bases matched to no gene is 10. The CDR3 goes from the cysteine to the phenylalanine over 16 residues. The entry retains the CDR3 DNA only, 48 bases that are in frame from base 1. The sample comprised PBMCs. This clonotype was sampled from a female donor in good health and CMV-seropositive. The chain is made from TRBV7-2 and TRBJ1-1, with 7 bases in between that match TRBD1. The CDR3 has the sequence CASSLDRDRVRTEAFF. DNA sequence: TGTGCCAGCAGCTTAGACCGGGACAGAGTTAGGACTGAAGCTTTCTTT.